This T cell receptor beta chain was found in a study of CD8+ T cells in alopecia areata. In the study overall: Oral tofacitinib, 5 to 10 mg twice daily, was given in an open-label trial.

Trimming pared 1 base from V and 5 bases from J, leaving 14 bases between. Germline CDR1 reads SGHVS; CDR2 reads FNYEAQ. This CDR3 has 15 residues. Those with alopecia areata gave lesional scalp punch biopsies and peripheral blood. Sequencing relied on a cDNA template that was reverse transcribed from extracted RNA. Clones were read by immunoSEQ multiplex PCR, and TCRdb kept only the in-frame ones, dropping some. The sample includes about 250,000 clones, about two thirds of them seen just once. The sample in question was CD4+ T cells sorted from blood, obtained at week 0. The V call is TRBV7-6, the J call TRBJ2-5, with a weak D call TRBD1 (6 bases). This clonotype was obtained from a human donor with alopecia areata. The CDR3 loop is CASSLVSGVWETQYF. The DNA for the CDR3 is TGTGCCAGCAGCTTAGTTTCAGGGGTTTGGGAGACCCAGTACTTC. The full variable domain, its missing parts supplied by reference TRBV7-6 and TRBJ2-5, is GAGVSQSPRYKVTKRGQDVALRCDPISGHVSLYWYRQALGQGPEFLTYFNYEAQQDKSGLPNDRFSAERPEGSISTLTIQRTEQRDSAMYRCASSLVSGVWETQYFGPGTRLLVL.